The 11 T cell receptor beta chains below all came from one sample that was sequenced in a study of blood T cell repertoires in COVID-19. TCRdb keeps only in-frame clones here, not all; method: immunoSEQ multiplex PCR. Of 240,000 or so clones in the sample, around 90% were seen once. Sequencing was done on a sample of peripheral blood. These receptors all stem from a young woman with acute or convalescent COVID-19.

This chain connects TRBV18 to TRBJ1-6, with TRBD1 matching 9 bases. V shed 3 bases and J 7 bases; nucleotides not matched to a gene: 7. The CDR3 extends over 16 amino acids. In germline, CDR1 is KGHSH, CDR2 LQKENI. CDR3 coding DNA: TGTGCCAGCTCACCGGATACAGGACAGGGGAATTCACCCCTCCACTTT. Protein product: CASSPDTGQGNSPLHF.

The CDR3 is CASSLPQTASYGYTF. CDR3 sequence (DNA): TGTGCCAGTAGTCTCCCACAGACAGCTTCCTATGGCTACACCTTC. This rearrangement joins TRBV19 to TRBJ1-2; perhaps TRBD1 as D (5 bases). The CDR3 spans 15 residues. Per germline, CDR1 LNHDA and CDR2 SQIVND (reference sequence). V lost 5 bases and J lost 4, with 17 bases in between.

The chain employs TRBV2 and TRBJ2-1; the D gene is possibly TRBD2 (5 bases). CDR1 and CDR2 from the germline V gene are SNHLY and FYNNEI. CDR3 length: 15 residues. Trimming cost V 7 bases and J 0 bases, with 13 bases left between them. For the CDR3, the DNA is TGTGCCAGCAAGGGAAGCGGAAGCTCCTACAATGAGCAGTTCTTC. Its protein is CASKGSGSSYNEQFF.

The V call is TRBV5-4, the J call TRBJ1-3; D is perhaps TRBD1 (5 bases). The CDR3 covers 15 residues. CDR1 is SGHNT, CDR2 YYREEE, per germline (reference sequence). V lost 4 bases, J lost 1 base, and 12 bases lay in between. For the CDR3, the DNA is TGTGCCAGCAGCACGGGGGGGGTTTCTGGAAACACCATATATTTT. Translating it yields CASSTGGVSGNTIYF.

V and J are TRBV7-2 and TRBJ2-5, with 7 bases that match TRBD2. The CDR3 has 14 amino acids. After removal of 7 bases from V and 5 bases from J, the junction contained 10 bases not matched to a gene. Germline lookup yields CDR1 SGHTA and CDR2 FQGNSA. The CDR3: CASTLPRERETQYF. In DNA, the CDR3 is TGTGCCAGCACCCTGCCGCGGGAGCGGGAGACCCAGTACTTC.

This clone appeared a few times. The rearrangement uses TRBV27 and TRBJ2-6, with a weak D call TRBD2 (6 bases). Looked up from germline, CDR1 is MNHEY and CDR2 is SMNVEV (reference sequence). The CDR3 is 17 residues long. The V end was cut by 5 bases, the J end by 2 bases, with 16 bases between. The CDR3 loop reads CASSPWEERAGANVLTF. The CDR3 coding sequence is TGTGCCAGCAGTCCCTGGGAGGAACGAGCTGGGGCCAACGTCCTGACTTTC.

The J gene is TRBJ1-4, the V gene TRBV18, with D perhaps matching TRBD1 (6 bases). The CDR3 covers 14 residues. Trimming pared 11 bases from V and 8 bases from J, leaving 21 bases between. Germline lookup yields CDR1 KGHSH and CDR2 LQKENI. The CDR3, as DNA: TGTGCCTCGAAAGGGGGAGTCGGCCTAGAAAAACTGTTTTTT. Its translation: CASKGGVGLEKLFF.

The V and J genes are TRBV6-5 and TRBJ2-5; 7 positions match TRBD1. Germline V gene data show CDR1 as MNHEY and CDR2 as SVGAGI. The length of the CDR3 is 14 residues. With 6 bases clipped from V and 1 base from J, the junction kept 5 bases outside the gene matches. The CDR3 spells CASSMGQLQETQYF. The CDR3 DNA sequence: TGTGCCAGCAGCATGGGACAGCTCCAAGAGACCCAGTACTTC.

The chain employs TRBV19 and TRBJ1-5, with 7 bases fitting TRBD1. The CDR3 spans 15 residues. The junction had 8 bases not matched to a gene; V was cut back by 8 bases and J by 1 base. Germline CDR1 reads LNHDA; CDR2 reads SQIVND (reference sequence). The CDR3 spells CASSQEGQSNQPQHF. The CDR3, as DNA: TGTGCCAGTTCTCAAGAGGGACAGAGCAATCAGCCCCAGCATTTT.

The chain is built from TRBV19 and TRBJ2-3, with 9 bases identical to TRBD2. Germline values: CDR1 LNHDA, CDR2 SQIVND (reference sequence). CDR3 length: 15 amino acids. V lost 6 bases, J lost 0 bases, and 4 bases stayed unmatched. The CDR3 loop is CASRLTSGSTDTQYF. CDR3 bases: TGTGCCAGTAGGCTGACTAGCGGTAGCACAGATACGCAGTATTTT. Full variable domain (rest looked up from reference TRBV19 and TRBJ2-3): DGGITQSPKYLFRKEGQNVTLSCEQNLNHDAMYWYRQDPGQGLRLIYYSQIVNDFQKGDIAEGYSVSREKKESFPLTVTSAQKNPTAFYLCASRLTSGSTDTQYFGPGTRLTVL.

V is TRBV13 and J is TRBJ2-2, with a tentative D call TRBD2 (5 bases). The V gene lost 11 bases and the J gene lost 4 bases, with 17 bases spanning the gap. CDR3 length: 14 residues. CDR1 is PRHDT and CDR2 is FYEKMQ in the germline V gene (reference sequence). CDR3 nucleotide sequence: TGTGCCGCTACTCGCGGCGGGCCCACCGGGGAGCTGTTTTTT. The encoded protein is CAATRGGPTGELFF.